The 23 T cell receptor beta chains presented below share a single source sample, sequenced in a study of OX40 agonist ivuxolimab in advanced cancers. Sequencing used immunoSEQ multiplex PCR; TCRdb keeps in-frame clones, though not all of them. The sample has tens of thousands of clones, 85% to 90% seen once. Sample: CD4+ or CD8+ T cells sorted from blood, taken in a trial of the OX40 agonist ivuxolimab. The receptors stem from an adult with an advanced solid tumor such as melanoma, head and neck, liver or kidney cancer.

The chain employs TRBV6-5 and TRBJ2-1, with D possibly TRBD2 on 5 matching bases. The length of the CDR3 is 11 residues. The germline V and J ends were trimmed by 5 bases and 9 bases, with 8 bases remaining between them. In germline, CDR1 is MNHEY, CDR2 SVGAGI. CDR3 sequence reads: CASSTRIEQFF. In nucleotides, the CDR3 is TGTGCCAGCAGTACTAGGATTGAGCAGTTCTTC.

This clone was seen a single time. The chain recombines TRBV2 with TRBJ2-6; D unclear. The ends were cut back, 6 bases at V and 0 bases at J, with 9 bases in the middle. CDR1 is SNHLY and CDR2 is FYNNEI in the germline V gene. This CDR3 has 15 amino acids. DNA of the CDR3: TGTGCCAGCAGGACTGGCGGCTCTGGGGCCAACGTCCTGACTTTC. Protein sequence: CASRTGGSGANVLTF.

The V call is TRBV6-1, the J call TRBJ2-1; TRBD2 is a possible D gene (5 bases). Germline CDR1 and CDR2: MNHNS and SASEGT. The CDR3 is 12 residues long. The V and J ends lost 8 bases and 6 bases respectively, with 11 bases between them. This chain's CDR3 is CASSRGINEQFF. CDR3 DNA sequence: TGTGCCAGCTCCCGGGGTATCAATGAGCAGTTCTTC.

The V and J genes are TRBV15 and TRBJ2-2, with D perhaps matching TRBD2 (5 bases). The CDR3 has 14 amino acids. Germline V gene data show CDR1 as LNHNV and CDR2 as YYDKDF (reference sequence). V lost 6 bases, J lost 5 bases, and 13 bases lay in between. In DNA, the CDR3 is TGTGCCACCAGGACCAGAGGGAATACCGGGGAGCTGTTTTTT. The encoded protein is CATRTRGNTGELFF.

The chain recombines TRBV19 with TRBJ2-4; 9 nucleotides align to TRBD1. Germline-derived CDR1 and CDR2 are LNHDA and SQIVND (reference sequence). The CDR3 extends over 16 amino acids. V trimming: 6 bases; J trimming: 6 bases; junction bases outside the gene matches: 12. The CDR3 is CASSETGTGIPNIQYF. The CDR3 DNA is TGTGCCAGTAGCGAGACCGGGACAGGGATTCCAAACATTCAGTACTTC.

The chain has TRBV4-2 and TRBJ1-1; D is unclear. CDR3 length equals 16 residues. Germline CDR1 reads LGHNA; CDR2 reads YNFKEQ. Deletions cut 0 bases from V and 0 bases from J, with 11 bases between. For the CDR3, the DNA is TGTGCCAGCAGCCAAGATGGCCTGGGGTTGAACACTGAAGCTTTCTTT. Translating it yields CASSQDGLGLNTEAFF.

The CDR3 here is CAYGTGGNQPQHF. The CDR3 DNA reads TGTGCCTACGGAACAGGGGGGAATCAGCCCCAGCATTTT. The chain combines TRBV30 with TRBJ1-5; 8 bases are a match to TRBD1. This CDR3 has 13 residues. CDR1 and CDR2 from the germline V gene are GTSNPN and SVGIG (reference sequence). J lost 4 bases, V lost 7 bases, and 6 bases had no gene match.

This clone was seen once. V is TRBV10-1 and J is TRBJ2-1, with 8 bases identical to TRBD2. Trimming cost V 0 bases and J 9 bases; bases outside gene matches: 10. The CDR3 is 16 residues long. Germline values: CDR1 WNHNN, CDR2 SYGVQD (reference sequence). The CDR3: CASSESNRGGRSEQFF. The CDR3 nucleotides are TGCGCCAGCAGTGAGTCGAACCGGGGGGGCCGGAGTGAGCAGTTCTTC.

In its sample, this clone was seen once. V and J are TRBV29-1 and TRBJ1-2; weak D call: TRBD1 (6 bases). Germline V gene lookup returns CDR1 SQVTM and CDR2 ANQGSEA. This CDR3 contains 13 residues. V was cut by 7 bases and J by 0 bases, with 12 bases left in between. CDR3 DNA: TGCAGCGCAACGACAGGCGCTAACTATGGCTACACCTTC. It specifies CSATTGANYGYTF.

The rearrangement links TRBV7-2 to TRBJ2-3; TRBD1 agrees at 11 bases. The CDR3 is 16 residues long. The J segment lost 3 bases and the V segment lost 3 bases, leaving 5 bases of the junction unmatched. From germline, CDR1 is SGHTA and CDR2 FQGNSA. The CDR3 loop is CASSFGTGGGTDTQYF. The DNA of the CDR3 is TGTGCCAGCAGCTTTGGGACAGGGGGGGGTACAGATACGCAGTATTTT.

The V and J genes are TRBV7-3 and TRBJ2-4; 9 bases are shared with TRBD2. The CDR3 runs 19 residues. V lost 2 bases to trimming and J lost 0 bases; unmatched junction nucleotides: 11. Germline V gene lookup returns CDR1 SGHTA and CDR2 FQGTGA. The CDR3 loop reads CASSLGKAGGKLAKNIQYF. The CDR3 nucleotides read TGTGCCAGCAGCTTAGGTAAAGCGGGAGGAAAACTAGCCAAAAACATTCAGTACTTC.

The chain carries TRBV30 and TRBJ2-7; TRBD2 agrees at 11 bases. Germline-derived CDR1 and CDR2 are GTSNPN and SVGIG (reference sequence). The CDR3 sequence is 15 residues long. Trimming removed 3 bases from V and 4 bases from J; junction bases left unmatched: 8. DNA for the CDR3: TGTGCCTGGAGCAATAGCGGGAGGGCCATGTACGAGCAGTACTTC. The encoded protein is CAWSNSGRAMYEQYF.

This chain uses TRBV30 with TRBJ1-6; no clear D. The CDR3 consists of 12 residues. The V and J ends lost 2 bases and 7 bases respectively, with 6 bases between them. CDR1 and CDR2 (germline): GTSNPN, SVGIG (reference sequence). CDR3 bases: TGTGCCTGGAGTAGGGAGAATTCACCCCTCCACTTT. Residues: CAWSRENSPLHF. The complete variable domain, with remaining parts taken from reference TRBV30 and TRBJ1-6, reads SQTIHQWPATLVQPVGSPLSLECTVEGTSNPNLYWYRQAAGRGLQLLFYSVGIGQISSEVPQNLSASRPQDRQFILSSKKLLLSDSGFYLCAWSRENSPLHFGNGTRLTVT.

The chain carries TRBV27 and TRBJ2-2; D remains ambiguous. V dropped 5 bases and J dropped 4 bases, with 11 bases sitting between them. The V gene's germline CDR1 is MNHEY and CDR2 SMNVEV (reference sequence). CDR3 length: 14 residues. This chain's CDR3 is CASSLRRVTGELFF. The CDR3, as DNA: TGTGCCAGCAGTCTCCGCCGGGTCACCGGGGAGCTGTTTTTT.

This clone was detected only a few times. The V and J genes are TRBV29-1 and TRBJ2-3, with 7 bases that match TRBD2. The V and J ends lost 7 bases and 2 bases, in that order; junction bases with no gene match: 6. This CDR3 has 13 amino acids. Germline assignment: CDR1 SQVTM and CDR2 ANQGSEA. The CDR3 region is CSASGTPTDTQYF. The CDR3 DNA reads as TGCAGCGCAAGCGGGACCCCCACAGATACGCAGTATTTT.

V gene TRBV28 combines with J gene TRBJ1-6, with D possibly TRBD1 on 5 matching bases. This CDR3 comprises 17 residues. Germline V lookup: CDR1 MDHEN, CDR2 SYDVKM. V shed 5 bases and J shed 0 bases, with 14 bases lying between them. CDR3 loop: CASSRTGRSSYNSPLHF. The CDR3 DNA reads TGTGCCAGCAGTAGAACAGGTCGCAGCTCCTATAATTCACCCCTCCACTTT.

The V gene is TRBV6-5, the J gene TRBJ1-1; D gene unclear. V was shortened by 5 bases and J by 9 bases, with 13 bases between the two germline ends. Per germline, CDR1 MNHEY and CDR2 SVGAGI. The CDR3 is made up of 12 amino acids. CDR3: CASSAPPGKAFF. The CDR3 region has the DNA TGTGCCAGCAGTGCCCCCCCGGGTAAAGCTTTCTTT.

For the CDR3, the DNA is TGTGCCAGCACGGTAGGATTCCCTGGAAACACCATATATTTT. Its protein product is CASTVGFPGNTIYF. V and J are TRBV6-1 and TRBJ1-3; D is unclear. CDR1 and CDR2 from the germline V gene are MNHNS and SASEGT. V was cut by 7 bases and J by 2 bases, with 12 bases left in between. The CDR3 runs 14 residues.

This sequence joins TRBV6-1 and TRBJ2-7; either TRBD1 or TRBD2 may supply D (5 bases each). Trimming took off 5 bases at V and 9 bases at J, with 23 bases between the two ends. This CDR3 spans 15 amino acids. The germline V gene has CDR1 MNHNS and CDR2 SASEGT. The chain's CDR3 is CASSSIVLGVSRQYF. In DNA, the CDR3 is TGTGCCAGCAGTAGCATAGTACTAGGGGTATCGAGGCAGTACTTC.

The chain combines TRBV5-4 with TRBJ2-5; TRBD2 matches at 12 bases. The CDR3 totals 16 residues. The ends lost 4 bases at V and 5 bases at J; junction bases unmatched: 9. CDR1 and CDR2 from the germline V gene are SGHNT and YYREEE (reference sequence). DNA for the CDR3: TGTGCCAGCAGCACAGGGACTAGCGGGTCGATGGAGACCCAGTACTTC. Amino acids: CASSTGTSGSMETQYF. The entire variable domain, with the rest obtained from reference TRBV5-4 and TRBJ2-5, is as follows: ETGVTQSPTHLIKTRGQQVTLRCSSQSGHNTVSWYQQALGQGPQFIFQYYREEENGRGNFPPRFSGLQFPNYSSELNVNALELDDSALYLCASSTGTSGSMETQYFGPGTRLLVL.

The chain carries TRBV4-1 and TRBJ2-6; the D is unclear. Germline loops: CDR1 MGHRA, CDR2 YSYEKL. Trimming shortened V by 1 base and J by 0 bases, and 13 bases separated the two germline ends. The CDR3 consists of 18 residues. The CDR3 is CASSQGLRRSSGANVLTF. DNA of the CDR3: TGCGCCAGCAGCCAAGGTCTCAGGCGGAGCTCTGGGGCCAACGTCCTGACTTTC.

About this clone itself: Other nucleotide sequences from this sample produce the same CDR3. The CDR3 sequence: CAWSGLAGAQETQYF. The DNA of the CDR3 is TGTGCCTGGAGCGGACTAGCGGGAGCTCAAGAGACCCAGTACTTC. The chain employs TRBV30 and TRBJ2-5; TRBD2 matches at 13 bases. Per germline, CDR1 GTSNPN and CDR2 SVGIG (reference sequence). The CDR3 spans 15 residues. Losses at the gene ends were 3 bases for V and 2 bases for J; bases not matched to a gene: 3.

The V call is TRBV10-2, the J call TRBJ1-1, with D perhaps TRBD1 (5 bases). The CDR3 extends over 13 amino acids. The germline V gene has CDR1 WSHSY and CDR2 SAAADI. Between the trimmed V and J ends, which lost 3 bases and 2 bases, there was a span of 7 bases. The CDR3 region has the DNA TGCGCCAGCAGTGAACAGGAAAACACTGAAGCTTTCTTT. The encoded protein is CASSEQENTEAFF.